The text below deals with one TCR beta chain. This specimen comes from a study of blood T cell repertoires in COVID-19. The germline gives CDR1 SGHNT, CDR2 YENEEA. The CDR3 runs 16 residues. V dropped 1 base and J dropped 1 base, with 10 bases sitting between them. TCRdb's table, derived via immunoSEQ multiplex PCR, lists solely in-frame clones and lacks some. The sample lists around 140,000 clones; approximately 87% were seen once. The gene calls are TRBV11-3 and TRBJ2-2; a weak D match, TRBD1 (5 bases). Sequencing was performed on peripheral blood. The receptor's source is a woman aged 45 to 65 with active or convalescent COVID-19. The DNA of the CDR3 is TGTGCCAGCAGCTTAGGTATCAGGGAGAACACCGGGGAGCTGTTTTTT. Translation gives CASSLGIRENTGELFF.